What follows are 25 T cell receptor beta chains derived from one specimen sequenced in a study of control samples from healthy donors and cancer patients. Measured with immunoSEQ multiplex PCR; TCRdb has only the in-frame clones, and not every one. Seen here are under 200,000 clones, approximately 90% observed once, and the top ten hold less than 0.75%. Sequencing used blood. The receptor set was obtained from a woman aged 25 to 39 in good health.

This sequence joins TRBV2 and TRBJ1-5; a weak D match, TRBD1 (5 bases). V lost 3 bases to trimming and J lost 2 bases, with 11 bases between them. The CDR3 is made up of 15 amino acids. Looked up from germline, CDR1 is SNHLY and CDR2 is FYNNEI. The chain's CDR3 is CASSDEVGGNQPQHF. In DNA, the CDR3 is TGTGCCAGCAGTGATGAGGTAGGGGGCAATCAGCCCCAGCATTTT.

The chain joins TRBV24-1 to TRBJ2-3; D perhaps matches TRBD1 (6 bases). Trimming took off 4 bases at V and 0 bases at J, with 16 bases between the two ends. The CDR3 has 17 residues. Per the germline V gene, CDR1 is KGHDR and CDR2 is SFDVKD. The CDR3, as DNA: TGTGCCACCAGTGACAAAGGGACACTTCCTAGCACAGATACGCAGTATTTT. Its protein product is CATSDKGTLPSTDTQYF.

The chain employs TRBV12-5 and TRBJ1-2; D is uncertain. Germline assignment: CDR1 LGHNT and CDR2 FRNRAP. Trimming left V 7 bases short and J 5 bases short, with 17 bases between. CDR3 length equals 14 residues. The CDR3 DNA reads TGTGCTAGTGCCCCACCTCCGGGAGTATATGGCTACACCTTC. As protein: CASAPPPGVYGYTF.

The CDR3 bases are TGTGCCATTGGGACAGGGGCCTACAATGAGCAGTTCTTC. The encoded protein is CAIGTGAYNEQFF. The V call is TRBV19, the J call TRBJ2-1; TRBD1 matches 10 bases. Germline V lookup: CDR1 LNHDA, CDR2 SQIVND (reference sequence). The CDR3 is made up of 13 amino acids. Losses at the gene ends were 10 bases for V and 2 bases for J; bases not matched to a gene: 2. Using reference TRBV19 and TRBJ2-1 for the parts outside the CDR3, the full variable domain is DGGITQSPKYLFRKEGQNVTLSCEQNLNHDAMYWYRQDPGQGLRLIYYSQIVNDFQKGDIAEGYSVSREKKESFPLTVTSAQKNPTAFYLCAIGTGAYNEQFFGPGTRLTVL.

With regard to this clone: Other DNA sequences in the same sample also yield this CDR3. The J gene is TRBJ2-7, the V gene TRBV28; D unresolved. The CDR3 extends over 11 amino acids. Germline V gene lookup returns CDR1 MDHEN and CDR2 SYDVKM. V lost 6 bases and J lost 6, with 9 bases in between. In nucleotides, the CDR3 is TGTGCCAGCAGCCTGGGTGGCGAGCAGTACTTC. It codes for CASSLGGEQYF.

V gene TRBV2 combines with J gene TRBJ1-3; D is possibly TRBD1 (5 bases). The length of the CDR3 is 15 residues. CDR1 and CDR2 from the germline V gene are SNHLY and FYNNEI. V lost 6 bases to trimming and J lost 0 bases, with 12 bases between them. DNA for the CDR3: TGTGCCAGCAGGGGGCAGTTTCCCTCTGGAAACACCATATATTTT. Amino acids: CASRGQFPSGNTIYF.

The CDR3, as DNA: TGTGCCAGCAGTTTAGCCGGGACGGCAGTCCTAGCTTTCTTT. Protein: CASSLAGTAVLAFF. This chain uses TRBV28 with TRBJ1-1, with D possibly TRBD1 on 5 matching bases. Germline-derived CDR1 and CDR2 are MDHEN and SYDVKM. V was pared by 2 bases and J by 10 bases, with 17 bases between. CDR3 length: 14 amino acids.

The V gene is TRBV5-4, the J gene TRBJ1-1; 8 nucleotides agree with TRBD1. The ends lost 6 bases at V and 5 bases at J; junction bases unmatched: 9. Germline assignment: CDR1 SGHNT and CDR2 YYREEE (reference sequence). This CDR3 is built from 14 residues. CDR3 residues: CASIPRDRPTEAFF. The DNA for the CDR3 is TGTGCCAGCATCCCCCGGGACAGGCCAACTGAAGCTTTCTTT. Filled out from reference TRBV5-4 and TRBJ1-1, the complete variable domain reads ETGVTQSPTHLIKTRGQQVTLRCSSQSGHNTVSWYQQALGQGPQFIFQYYREEENGRGNFPPRFSGLQFPNYSSELNVNALELDDSALYLCASIPRDRPTEAFFGQGTRLTVV.

CDR3 sequence: CASSQRDRVGYNEQFF. In nucleotides, the CDR3 is TGTGCCAGCAGCCAACGGGACAGGGTTGGCTACAATGAGCAGTTCTTC. The gene calls are TRBV3-1 (or the pseudogene TRBV3-2) and TRBJ2-1, with 9 positions matching TRBD1. V lost 2 bases and J lost 3; bases outside the gene matches: 5. CDR3 length: 16 residues. Germline CDR1 reads LGHDT; CDR2 reads YNNKEL (reference sequence).

The V call is TRBV30, the J call TRBJ1-1; 10 bases are shared with TRBD1. This CDR3 is built from 13 residues. The V and J ends lost 2 bases and 4 bases, in that order; junction bases with no gene match: 1. CDR1 is GTSNPN, CDR2 SVGIG, per germline (reference sequence). In DNA, the CDR3 is TGTGCCTGGAGTCGGACAGGGGGCACTGAAGCTTTCTTT. Protein product: CAWSRTGGTEAFF.

CDR3 bases: TGTGCCAGCAGTCGGCCGAACACTGAAGCTTTCTTT. This translates into CASSRPNTEAFF. The rearrangement links TRBV7-9 to TRBJ1-1; D gene uncertain. Per the germline V gene, CDR1 is SEHNR and CDR2 is FQNEAQ (reference sequence). The CDR3 has 12 residues. The V gene lost 6 bases and the J gene lost 1 base, with 6 bases spanning the gap.

The rearrangement uses TRBV6-1 and TRBJ2-7; 8 nucleotides line up with TRBD1. V lost 1 base, J lost 3 bases, and 5 bases stayed unmatched. The V gene's germline CDR1 is MNHNS and CDR2 SASEGT. This CDR3 contains 15 residues. CDR3 in amino acids: CASSEGSGGIYEQYF. CDR3 sequence (DNA): TGTGCCAGCAGTGAAGGGTCAGGGGGCATCTACGAGCAGTACTTC.

Only one count was recorded for this clone. The rearrangement links TRBV2 to TRBJ2-5, with a tentative D call TRBD2 (6 bases). CDR3 length: 15 amino acids. From germline, CDR1 is SNHLY and CDR2 FYNNEI. V lost 3 bases to trimming and J lost 5 bases, with 16 bases between them. CDR3 coding DNA: TGTGCCAGCAGTGAGGGTTTTGGGGGGTTGGAGACCCAGTACTTC. As protein: CASSEGFGGLETQYF.

This clone was seen once. The rearrangement joins TRBV18 to TRBJ2-3; no clear D. The germline V gene encodes CDR1 KGHSH and CDR2 LQKENI. Deletions cut 2 bases from V and 2 bases from J, with 2 bases between. The CDR3 loop spans 12 amino acids. The CDR3 DNA follows: TGTGCCAGCTCACCAACCACAGATACGCAGTATTTT. Protein sequence: CASSPTTDTQYF.

CDR3 protein: CASSRFRRESSYEQYF. As DNA, the CDR3 is TGTGCCAGCAGCCGCTTTCGGCGGGAGTCGTCCTACGAGCAGTACTTC. The V call is TRBV4-2, the J call TRBJ2-7; TRBD2 agrees at 7 bases. The CDR3 runs to 16 residues. Per germline, CDR1 LGHNA and CDR2 YNFKEQ. With 4 bases clipped from V and 1 base from J, the junction kept 10 bases outside the gene matches.

This chain links TRBV9 with TRBJ1-5, with unresolved D. This CDR3 is 15 amino acids long. Per the germline V gene, CDR1 is SGDLS and CDR2 is YYNGEE. Trimming took off 2 bases at V and 1 base at J, with 10 bases between the two ends. The CDR3 sequence: CASSVSGTSNQPQHF. DNA for the CDR3: TGTGCCAGCAGCGTGTCAGGAACCAGCAATCAGCCCCAGCATTTT. Supplemented by reference TRBV9 and TRBJ1-5, the full variable domain reads DSGVTQTPKHLITATGQRVTLRCSPRSGDLSVYWYQQSLDQGLQFLIQYYNGEERAKGNILERFSAQQFPDLHSELNLSSLELGDSALYFCASSVSGTSNQPQHFGDGTRLSIL.

The chain links TRBV28 to TRBJ1-2; 7 bases fit TRBD1. Trimming took 2 bases from V and 4 from J; bases not matched to a gene: 1. Germline-derived CDR1 and CDR2 are MDHEN and SYDVKM. This CDR3 is built from 13 residues. The CDR3 DNA follows: TGTGCCAGCAGTTTAGCAGGGGGCTATGGCTACACCTTC. Its translation: CASSLAGGYGYTF.

The DNA of the CDR3 is TGTGCCAGTAGTATAGGGACTAGCGGGAGCGGAGAGACCCAGTACTTC. Encoded protein: CASSIGTSGSGETQYF. The chain is built from TRBV19 and TRBJ2-5; TRBD2 aligns across 13 bases. The CDR3 has 16 amino acids. The germline V gene has CDR1 LNHDA and CDR2 SQIVND (reference sequence). Losses at the gene ends were 1 base for V and 4 bases for J; bases not matched to a gene: 3.

This chain connects TRBV10-1 to TRBJ2-2; D is tentatively TRBD1 or TRBD2 (5 bases each). CDR1 and CDR2 (germline): WNHNN, SYGVQD (reference sequence). The CDR3 is 15 amino acids. Trimming took off 5 bases at V and 0 bases at J, with 10 bases between the two ends. CDR3 nucleotide sequence: TGCGCCAGCAGTCCGGGACCTTCGAACACCGGGGAGCTGTTTTTT. This encodes CASSPGPSNTGELFF.

V is TRBV2 and J is TRBJ1-1; D is perhaps TRBD1 (5 bases). V shed 7 bases and J shed 4 bases, with 13 bases lying between them. This CDR3 is 13 amino acids long. CDR1 and CDR2 (germline): SNHLY, FYNNEI. The CDR3 nucleotides read TGTGCCAGCAATCGGCAAGGGGTCACTGAAGCTTTCTTT. It specifies CASNRQGVTEAFF.

V and J are TRBV15 and TRBJ2-5; D gene unclear. CDR3 length: 13 residues. The V gene lost 3 bases and the J gene lost 1 base, with 6 bases spanning the gap. In germline, CDR1 is LNHNV, CDR2 YYDKDF (reference sequence). The CDR3 DNA reads TGTGCCACCAGCAGGGGAACCCAAGAGACCCAGTACTTC. Its translation is CATSRGTQETQYF.

In nucleotides, the CDR3 is TGCGCCAGCAGCCAAGATAACGGCCCTAGCACAGATACGCAGTATTTT. It yields the protein CASSQDNGPSTDTQYF. The chain carries TRBV4-3 and TRBJ2-3; D not certain. The CDR3 length is 16 residues. The V gene lost 0 bases and the J gene lost 0 bases, with 10 bases spanning the gap. Germline CDR1 LGHNA, CDR2 YSLEER.

The V gene is TRBV9, the J gene TRBJ1-6; no clear D gene. The CDR3 loop spans 15 amino acids. CDR1 and CDR2 (germline): SGDLS, YYNGEE. Trimming left V 4 bases short and J 1 base short, with 9 bases between. CDR3 nucleotide sequence: TGTGCCAGCAGCCCTGATTTATCCTATAATTCACCCCTCCACTTT. The encoded protein is CASSPDLSYNSPLHF. Together with reference TRBV9 and TRBJ1-6, the CDR3 gives the full variable domain: DSGVTQTPKHLITATGQRVTLRCSPRSGDLSVYWYQQSLDQGLQFLIQYYNGEERAKGNILERFSAQQFPDLHSELNLSSLELGDSALYFCASSPDLSYNSPLHFGNGTRLTVT.

The V and J genes are TRBV28 and TRBJ2-3; 9 bases map to TRBD2. This CDR3 has 16 residues. V lost 4 bases to trimming and J lost 1 base; unmatched junction nucleotides: 6. Per the germline V gene, CDR1 is MDHEN and CDR2 is SYDVKM. CDR3 residues: CASSYAGGPRTDTQYF. The DNA for the CDR3 is TGTGCCAGCAGTTACGCGGGAGGGCCACGCACAGATACGCAGTATTTT.

This clone was counted a single time. This chain uses TRBV7-9 with TRBJ2-2, with D tentatively TRBD1 (6 bases). The CDR3 sequence is 17 residues long. Germline V gene sequence: CDR1 SEHNR, CDR2 FQNEAQ (reference sequence). The V end lost 5 bases, the J end lost 4 bases, and 20 bases lay between the germline ends. CDR3 sequence (DNA): TGTGCCAGCAGCACGCCCGACAGGCAGGTCCCCACCGGGGAGCTGTTTTTT. Translated, it gives CASSTPDRQVPTGELFF.